This entry is about one TCR beta chain. This could be a read error, since a much larger clone is one nucleotide away. The sample comes from a study of tumor and adjacent non-tumor tissue in lung cancer. The template was RNA from unsorted bulk tissue. Distant lung tissue was collected more than 3 cm away from the tumor edge. This CDR3 is built from 17 residues. The V gene's germline CDR1 is MNHNY and CDR2 SVGAGI (reference sequence). TCRbeta libraries were built with three rounds of nested PCR, modified from ARM-PCR. TCRdb re-derived calls from the multiplex PCR reads in MiXCR, one entry per CDR3 protein. The sample holds approximately 120,000 distinct CDR3 sequences; 62% are singletons and the top ten take 15% to 20%.

The J gene is TRBJ2-1, the V gene TRBV6-6; 10 bases match TRBD2. The TCR was taken from a man in his sixties with non-small cell lung cancer. Sequenced: distant non-tumor lung tissue. The CDR3 reads CASSYSPLAGIPNEEFF. CDR3 DNA: TGTGCCAGCAGTTACTCTCCACTAGCGGGAATCCCCAATGAGGAGTTCTTC.